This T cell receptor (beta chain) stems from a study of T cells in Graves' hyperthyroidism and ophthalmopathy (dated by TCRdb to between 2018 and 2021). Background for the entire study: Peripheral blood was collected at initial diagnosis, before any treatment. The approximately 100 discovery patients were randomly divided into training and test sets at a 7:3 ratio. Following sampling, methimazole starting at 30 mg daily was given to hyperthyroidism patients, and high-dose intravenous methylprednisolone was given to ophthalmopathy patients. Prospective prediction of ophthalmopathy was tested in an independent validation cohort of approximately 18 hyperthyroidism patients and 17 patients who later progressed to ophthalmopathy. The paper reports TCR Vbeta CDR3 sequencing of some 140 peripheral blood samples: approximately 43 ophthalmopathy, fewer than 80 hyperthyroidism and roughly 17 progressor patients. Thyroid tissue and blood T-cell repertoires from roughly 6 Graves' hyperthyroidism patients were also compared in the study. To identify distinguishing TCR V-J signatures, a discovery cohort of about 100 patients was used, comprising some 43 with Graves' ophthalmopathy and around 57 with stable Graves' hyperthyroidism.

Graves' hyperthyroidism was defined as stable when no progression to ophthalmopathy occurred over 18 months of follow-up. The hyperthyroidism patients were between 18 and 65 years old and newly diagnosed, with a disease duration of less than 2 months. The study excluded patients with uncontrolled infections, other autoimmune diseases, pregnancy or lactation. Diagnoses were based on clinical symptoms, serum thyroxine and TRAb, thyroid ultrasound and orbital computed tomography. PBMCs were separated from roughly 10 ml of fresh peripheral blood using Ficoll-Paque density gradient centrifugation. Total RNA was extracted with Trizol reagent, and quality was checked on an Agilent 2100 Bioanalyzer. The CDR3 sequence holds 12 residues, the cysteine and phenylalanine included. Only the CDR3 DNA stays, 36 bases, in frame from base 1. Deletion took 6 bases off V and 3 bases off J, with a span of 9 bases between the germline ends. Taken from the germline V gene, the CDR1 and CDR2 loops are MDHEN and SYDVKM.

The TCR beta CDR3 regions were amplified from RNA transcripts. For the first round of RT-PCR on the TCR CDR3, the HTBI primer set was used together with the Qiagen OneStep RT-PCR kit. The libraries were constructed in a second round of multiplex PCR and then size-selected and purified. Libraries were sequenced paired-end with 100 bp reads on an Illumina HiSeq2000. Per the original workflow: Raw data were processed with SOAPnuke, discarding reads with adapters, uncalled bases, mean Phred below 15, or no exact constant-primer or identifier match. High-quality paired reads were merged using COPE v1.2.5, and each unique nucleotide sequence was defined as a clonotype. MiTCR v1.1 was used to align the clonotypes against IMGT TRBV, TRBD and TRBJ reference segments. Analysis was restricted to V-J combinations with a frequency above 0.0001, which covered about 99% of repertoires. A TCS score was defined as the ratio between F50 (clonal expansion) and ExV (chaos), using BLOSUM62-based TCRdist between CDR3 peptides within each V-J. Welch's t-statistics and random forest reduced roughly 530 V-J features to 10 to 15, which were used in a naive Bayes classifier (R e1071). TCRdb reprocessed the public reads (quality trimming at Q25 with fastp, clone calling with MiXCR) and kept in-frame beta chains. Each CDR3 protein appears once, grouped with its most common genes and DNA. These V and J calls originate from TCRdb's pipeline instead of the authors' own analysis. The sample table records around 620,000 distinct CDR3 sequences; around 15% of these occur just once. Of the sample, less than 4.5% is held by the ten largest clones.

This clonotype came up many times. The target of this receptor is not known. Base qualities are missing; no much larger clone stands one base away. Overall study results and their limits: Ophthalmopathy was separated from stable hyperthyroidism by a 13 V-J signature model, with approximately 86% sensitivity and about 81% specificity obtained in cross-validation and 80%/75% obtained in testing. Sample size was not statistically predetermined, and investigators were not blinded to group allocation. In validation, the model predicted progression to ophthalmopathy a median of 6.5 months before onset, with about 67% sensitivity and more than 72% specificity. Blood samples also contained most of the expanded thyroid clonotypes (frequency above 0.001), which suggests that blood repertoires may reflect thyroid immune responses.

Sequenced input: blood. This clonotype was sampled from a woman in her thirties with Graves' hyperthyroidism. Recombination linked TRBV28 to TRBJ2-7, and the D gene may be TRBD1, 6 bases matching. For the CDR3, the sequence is CASRRTVYEQYF. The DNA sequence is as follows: TGTGCCAGCAGGCGGACAGTCTACGAGCAGTACTTC.